Reported below is one T cell receptor (beta chain). Its antigen is not identified. The table came from immunoSEQ multiplex PCR; TCRdb's copy has only in-frame clones and leaves some out. The table records about 130,000 clones, 70% to 90% of them present only once. The data were taken from a study of cytotoxic CD8 clonotypes in ibrutinib-treated CLL. Turning to the study itself: Patients attained roughly 25 partial and 2 complete responses; at median approximately 68 months, roughly 15 remained remitted while some 12 progressed. Whole-study results and caveats: Pretreatment clonality was elevated relative to age-matched healthy donors and paralleled circulating CD8+ T-cell counts.

The CDR3 totals 14 residues. Germline CDR1 is MNHEY and CDR2 is SVGAGI. The trim removed 6 bases at V and 0 bases at J, leaving 2 bases unmatched. About 1.8 micrograms of genomic DNA came from cryopreserved PBMCs for TCR beta libraries. The chain recombines TRBV6-5 with TRBJ1-3; 7 bases match TRBD1. Sequences were derived from PBMCs, sampled after 24 months of ibrutinib treatment. The receptor was derived from a human donor with chronic lymphocytic leukemia. The CDR3 sequence: CASRRDSSGNTIYF. In nucleotides, the CDR3 is TGTGCCAGCAGGAGGGACAGCTCTGGAAACACCATATATTTT.